This T cell receptor beta chain originates from a study of STAT3 mutations in large granular lymphocyte leukemia. The study, taken as a whole, reports: At least one immunodominant TCR beta clonotype appeared in every T-cell large granular lymphocyte leukemia patient.

CDR3 length equals 16 residues. Trimming cost V 2 bases and J 7 bases, with 21 bases left between them. Germline CDR1 is SGHTA and CDR2 is FQGNSA. Profiling relied on immunoSEQ multiplex PCR, and the TCRdb table lists in-frame clones only, not all of them. The sample lists some 10,000 clones; 88% were seen once. Comments on this clone: What it recognizes is unknown.

Material: peripheral blood mononuclear cells. This clonotype was sampled from a man aged 55-75 years with T-cell large granular lymphocyte leukemia. Some clones in this sample may be carry-over from other donors' samples. The chain carries TRBV7-2 and TRBJ2-7; D may be TRBD1 or TRBD2 (5 bases each). This chain's CDR3 is CASSLRPSGALGEQYF. The CDR3, as DNA: TGTGCCAGCAGCTTAAGGCCCTCCGGGGCCCTCGGGGAGCAGTACTTC. Together with reference TRBV7-2 and TRBJ2-7, the CDR3 gives the full variable domain: GAGVSQSPSNKVTEKGKDVELRCDPISGHTALYWYRQSLGQGLEFLIYFQGNSAPDKSGLPSDRFSAERTGGSVSTLTIQRTQQEDSAVYLCASSLRPSGALGEQYFGPGTRLTVT.